One sample yielded the 24 T cell receptor beta chains listed below, sequenced in a study of blood T cells in healthy people across ages. A sample-barcoded 5' primer and a J-beta primer mix were used in a second PCR of roughly 6 to 12 cycles. One entry per CDR3 protein, called by TCRdb with MiXCR from the 5' RACE reads. The sample has about 500,000 distinct CDR3 sequences, 24% seen once. These sequences were also reported in another study, on T cells of mothers and their children.

Sequences were obtained from blood. The receptors originated from a boy between 5 and 17 years old in good health.

This chain connects TRBV29-1 to TRBJ2-6; no firm D call. Looked up from germline, CDR1 is SQVTM and CDR2 is ANQGSEA. The CDR3 extends over 17 amino acids. V was cut by 5 bases and J by 0 bases, with 17 bases left in between. This chain's CDR3 is CSVLRRASLSGANVLTF. CDR3 coding DNA: TGCAGCGTTTTGCGCCGCGCGTCTCTCTCTGGGGCCAACGTCCTGACTTTC.

This clonotype came up a few times. J is TRBJ1-1 and V is TRBV13; D possibly corresponds to TRBD1 (5 bases). The CDR3 is made up of 15 amino acids. Germline loops: CDR1 PRHDT, CDR2 FYEKMQ (reference sequence). Trimming cost V 5 bases and J 3 bases, with 16 bases left between them. CDR3 coding DNA: TGTGCCAGCAGCCCGGAGGGGCAGCGATACACTGAAGCTTTCTTT. Translating it yields CASSPEGQRYTEAFF.

The table lists this clonotype with a few counts. V is TRBV6-1 and J is TRBJ2-3; 7 nucleotides align to TRBD1. V shed 2 bases and J 6 bases; nucleotides not matched to a gene: 11. The CDR3 is 16 amino acids. Looked up from germline, CDR1 is MNHNS and CDR2 is SASEGT. The CDR3 is CASSESGGHLTDTQYF. DNA of the CDR3: TGTGCCAGCAGTGAATCAGGGGGACACTTAACGGATACGCAGTATTTT.

The table lists this clonotype with a few counts. The chain joins TRBV20-1 to TRBJ1-5, with TRBD1 identical over 8 bases. Germline V CDR1 and CDR2: DFQATT, SNEGSKA (reference sequence). V lost 7 bases, J lost 0 bases, and 11 bases stayed unmatched. The CDR3 covers 16 residues. Here the CDR3 reads CSVMDRVGYSNQPQHF. In DNA form, the CDR3 reads TGCAGTGTTATGGACAGGGTAGGGTATAGCAATCAGCCCCAGCATTTT.

CDR3 bases: TGTGCCAGCAGTTACTCGAGGGCTGGGGCAGGCTACGAGCAGTACTTC. This sequence encodes CASSYSRAGAGYEQYF. The genes are TRBV6-2 or TRBV6-3 and TRBJ2-7; D possibly matches TRBD1 or TRBD2 (5 bases each). CDR3 length equals 16 residues. Germline V CDR1 and CDR2: MNHEY, SVGEGT. V gave up 0 bases and J gave up 3 bases, with 15 bases separating them.

The chain is built from TRBV7-2 and TRBJ2-5; weak D call: TRBD2 (6 bases). V was cut by 1 base and J by 11 bases, with 11 bases left in between. Germline CDR1 reads SGHTA; CDR2 reads FQGNSA. The length of the CDR3 is 12 residues. The CDR3 DNA reads TGTGCCAGCAGCTTAGAGACGGGGGTGCAGTACTTC. The encoded protein is CASSLETGVQYF.

This clonotype came up many times. The gene calls are TRBV7-2 and TRBJ2-5; 8 bases match TRBD1. With 2 bases clipped from V and 4 bases from J, the junction kept 9 bases outside the gene matches. CDR1 is SGHTA, CDR2 FQGNSA, per germline. The CDR3 is 16 residues long. The CDR3 protein is CASSLSRGLGAETQYF. As DNA, the CDR3 is TGTGCCAGCAGCTTATCCAGGGGGCTCGGTGCAGAGACCCAGTACTTC. Filled out from reference TRBV7-2 and TRBJ2-5, the complete variable domain reads GAGVSQSPSNKVTEKGKDVELRCDPISGHTALYWYRQSLGQGLEFLIYFQGNSAPDKSGLPSDRFSAERTGGSVSTLTIQRTQQEDSAVYLCASSLSRGLGAETQYFGPGTRLLVL.

In its sample, this clonotype was seen a few times. J is TRBJ2-6 and V is TRBV27; a weak D match, TRBD2 (5 bases). Germline-derived CDR1 and CDR2 are MNHEY and SMNVEV (reference sequence). CDR3 length: 16 amino acids. V lost 8 bases and J 4 bases, leaving 18 bases between the germline ends. DNA for the CDR3: TGTGCCAGCCAGCGGCTATCCATGACAGGGGCCAACGTCCTGACTTTC. It is translated as CASQRLSMTGANVLTF.

V is TRBV9 and J is TRBJ2-2; 7 bases are a match to TRBD1. In germline, CDR1 is SGDLS, CDR2 YYNGEE. V trimming: 0 bases; J trimming: 2 bases; junction bases outside the gene matches: 7. This CDR3 has 17 amino acids. The DNA for the CDR3 is TGTGCCAGCAGCGTAGAAAGACAGGGTGGTAACACCGGGGAGCTGTTTTTT. Its translation is CASSVERQGGNTGELFF.

This clonotype was seen more than once but under ten times. The chain has TRBV20-1 and TRBJ1-2, with D possibly TRBD1 on 5 matching bases. The germline CDR1 and CDR2 sequences are DFQATT and SNEGSKA (reference sequence). The V and J ends lost 6 bases and 7 bases respectively, with 15 bases between them. This CDR3 has 12 residues. Here the CDR3 DNA reads TGCAGTGCAGATACGGGGGTTGGTGGCTACACCTTC. This encodes CSADTGVGGYTF.

This clonotype was seen many times. The V gene is TRBV4-3, the J gene TRBJ1-1; tentative D call: TRBD1 (5 bases). The CDR3 sequence is 13 residues long. Trimming cost V 0 bases and J 6 bases, with 8 bases left between them. Germline V lookup: CDR1 LGHNA, CDR2 YSLEER. The CDR3 spells CASSQDRDAEAFF. For the CDR3, the DNA is TGCGCCAGCAGCCAAGATAGGGACGCTGAAGCTTTCTTT.

V gene TRBV7-8 combines with J gene TRBJ2-7; no clear D. V was clipped by 2 bases and J by 2 bases, with 10 bases between them. CDR1 and CDR2 from the germline V gene are SGHVS and FQNEAQ. The CDR3 totals 14 residues. CDR3: CASSLNGPTYEQYF. The CDR3 region has the DNA TGTGCCAGCAGCTTAAATGGACCAACCTACGAGCAGTACTTC.

The chain uses TRBV27 and TRBJ2-3, with 7 nucleotides matching TRBD2. Per the germline V gene, CDR1 is MNHEY and CDR2 is SMNVEV (reference sequence). The CDR3 extends over 16 amino acids. V dropped 6 bases and J dropped 1; count of bases not matched to a gene: 10. CDR3 bases: TGTGCCAGCAGCTGGGGGGGGGACGCCGGCACAGATACGCAGTATTTT. Translation: CASSWGGDAGTDTQYF.

For the CDR3, the DNA is TGTGCCAGCAGTCCGCCCCTTTATTGGACAGGAGTACAAGAGACCCAGTACTTC. As protein: CASSPPLYWTGVQETQYF. The genes are TRBV27 and TRBJ2-5; 7 nucleotides align to TRBD1. The CDR3 sequence is 18 residues long. J lost 2 bases, V lost 5 bases, and 17 bases had no gene match. In germline, CDR1 is MNHEY, CDR2 SMNVEV (reference sequence).

The chain recombines TRBV5-1 with TRBJ2-6, with 8 bases matching TRBD2. CDR1 and CDR2 from the germline V gene are SGHRS and YFSETQ. This CDR3 is built from 19 residues. V dropped 0 bases and J dropped 0; count of bases not matched to a gene: 8. Here the CDR3 reads CASSLAPSGGISGANVLTF. The CDR3, as DNA: TGCGCCAGCAGCTTGGCTCCTTCGGGGGGGATCTCTGGGGCCAACGTCCTGACTTTC.

This clonotype has just one count. This chain links TRBV11-2 with TRBJ1-2; TRBD1 is a possible D gene (5 bases). This CDR3 spans 13 amino acids. Per the germline V gene, CDR1 is SGHAT and CDR2 is FQNNGV. V was cut by 3 bases and J by 7 bases, with 12 bases left in between. The CDR3 region is CASSFTGGGGYTF. In DNA, the CDR3 is TGTGCCAGCAGCTTCACAGGTGGGGGTGGCTACACCTTC.

V and J are TRBV7-2 and TRBJ2-3; 13 bases match TRBD2. Germline V gene lookup returns CDR1 SGHTA and CDR2 FQGNSA. The CDR3 covers 17 residues. With V trimmed by 5 bases and J by 2 bases, 7 bases remained unmatched. The CDR3 DNA sequence: TGTGCCAGCAGCGGACTAGCGGGGGAAAAAACCACAGATACGCAGTATTTT. Translation gives CASSGLAGEKTTDTQYF.

V is TRBV5-1 and J is TRBJ2-5; D is unclear. CDR1 and CDR2 (germline): SGHRS, YFSETQ. Between the trimmed V and J ends, which lost 0 bases and 1 base, there was a span of 10 bases. The CDR3 runs to 15 residues. Written as DNA, the CDR3 is TGCGCCAGCAGCTTGGCCGGCCCTCGCCAAGAGACCCAGTACTTC. This codes for CASSLAGPRQETQYF.

The sample holds one count of this clonotype. CDR3 loop: CSVREETYEQYF. For the CDR3, the DNA is TGCAGCGTACGGGAGGAGACCTACGAGCAGTACTTC. This chain connects TRBV29-1 to TRBJ2-5; 7 bases align to TRBD2. The last part of the DNA fits TRBJ2-7 better; the J call may be wrong. Germline V lookup: CDR1 SQVTM, CDR2 ANQGSEA. This CDR3 is built from 12 residues.

The chain combines TRBV29-1 with TRBJ2-5; D remains ambiguous. With the DNA end fitting TRBJ2-7 better, the J assignment may be wrong. The CDR3 covers 15 residues. The germline V gene encodes CDR1 SQVTM and CDR2 ANQGSEA. This CDR3 is CSVEDPKGGIYEQYF. CDR3 bases: TGCAGCGTTGAAGACCCGAAGGGCGGAATCTACGAGCAGTACTTC.

A few counts support this clonotype. The J gene is TRBJ1-2, the V gene TRBV5-1; D is unresolved. Germline V lookup: CDR1 SGHRS, CDR2 YFSETQ. V was trimmed by 4 bases and J by 3 bases, leaving 10 bases between them. CDR3 length: 13 amino acids. CDR3 protein: CASSGRFYYGYTF. CDR3 coding DNA: TGCGCCAGCAGCGGGCGTTTTTACTATGGCTACACCTTC.

This clonotype has just a few counts. The rearrangement joins TRBV9 to TRBJ2-2; TRBD2 aligns across 11 bases. The trim removed 1 base at V and 7 bases at J, leaving 6 bases unmatched. Germline V gene data show CDR1 as SGDLS and CDR2 as YYNGEE. The CDR3 covers 16 residues. CDR3 sequence: CASSVSLAGEVGELFF. The CDR3, as DNA: TGTGCCAGCAGCGTATCACTAGCGGGAGAGGTCGGGGAGCTGTTTTTT. The whole variable domain, remainder taken from reference TRBV9 and TRBJ2-2, is DSGVTQTPKHLITATGQRVTLRCSPRSGDLSVYWYQQSLDQGLQFLIQYYNGEERAKGNILERFSAQQFPDLHSELNLSSLELGDSALYFCASSVSLAGEVGELFFGEGSRLTVL.

This clonotype was detected a few times. V is TRBV12-3 or TRBV12-4 and J is TRBJ1-4; possibly TRBD1 for D (5 bases). Trimming removed 6 bases from V and 0 bases from J, with 14 bases in between. The CDR3 totals 16 residues. The CDR3 protein is CASRADRGTTNEKLFF. The CDR3 DNA is TGTGCCAGCAGAGCCGACAGAGGGACAACTAATGAAAAACTGTTTTTT.

In its sample, this clonotype was seen once. This sequence joins TRBV5-1 and TRBJ2-2; the match to TRBD2 covers 7 bases. This CDR3 spans 14 amino acids. The germline V gene has CDR1 SGHRS and CDR2 YFSETQ. J gave up 3 bases and V 2 bases, and 1 base lay outside the gene matches. The CDR3 DNA sequence: TGCGCCAGCAGCTTTCGGGGGGACACCGGGGAGCTGTTTTTT. Its translation is CASSFRGDTGELFF.